What follows are 31 T cell receptor beta chains derived from one specimen sequenced in a study of blood T cell repertoires in COVID-19. The data were produced by immunoSEQ multiplex PCR, yet TCRdb's version contains in-frame clones alone and is incomplete. Of some 150,000 clones in the sample, about 80% are singletons; the top ten hold 8% to 9.5%. The material sequenced was peripheral blood. All receptors derive from a woman in her 70s with acute or convalescent COVID-19.

The chain couples TRBV27 to TRBJ2-1; 9 bases fit TRBD2. V was clipped by 5 bases and J by 4 bases; unmatched bases: 6. This CDR3 is 15 amino acids long. Germline V gives CDR1 MNHEY, CDR2 SMNVEV (reference sequence). CDR3: CASSASSGAYNEQFF. Written as DNA, the CDR3 is TGTGCCAGCAGTGCATCTAGCGGGGCATACAATGAGCAGTTCTTC.

The chain combines TRBV29-1 with TRBJ1-3; 8 positions match TRBD1. Germline values: CDR1 SQVTM, CDR2 ANQGSEA. The junction had 8 bases not matched to a gene; V was cut back by 7 bases and J by 6 bases. The CDR3 length is 13 residues. The CDR3 protein is CSASQGAENTIYF. The CDR3 DNA follows: TGCAGCGCATCCCAGGGGGCCGAAAACACCATATATTTT.

This clone appeared a single time. The chain couples TRBV10-1 to TRBJ2-7; the D is unclear. The CDR3 loop spans 12 amino acids. Germline CDR1 and CDR2: WNHNN and SYGVQD (reference sequence). With 3 bases removed from V and 3 bases from J, the gap between germline ends came to 6 bases. Written as DNA, the CDR3 is TGCGCCAGCAGTGATGCAGGCTACGAGCAGTACTTC. This codes for CASSDAGYEQYF.

The chain joins TRBV19 to TRBJ1-2; 7 positions match TRBD1. V was clipped by 1 base and J by 1 base; unmatched bases: 9. Germline CDR1 reads LNHDA; CDR2 reads SQIVND (reference sequence). The CDR3 is 17 residues long. The CDR3, as DNA: TGTGCCAGTAGTATAGGCGCTCCGGGACAGATTAACTATGGCTACACCTTC. Its protein product is CASSIGAPGQINYGYTF.

CDR3 loop: CAWSVKRAAISYEQYF. In DNA form, the CDR3 reads TGTGCCTGGAGTGTTAAGCGGGCAGCCATTTCCTACGAGCAGTACTTC. The rearrangement joins TRBV30 to TRBJ2-7; TRBD2 is a possible D gene (6 bases). The CDR3 has 16 residues. Germline loops: CDR1 GTSNPN, CDR2 SVGIG (reference sequence). With 0 bases removed from V and 1 base from J, the gap between germline ends came to 16 bases.

The gene calls are TRBV28 and TRBJ1-2; 8 bases fit TRBD1. Germline CDR1 and CDR2: MDHEN and SYDVKM. The CDR3 runs 17 residues. Trimming at V came to 3 bases and at J to 5 bases, leaving 14 bases not matched to a gene. DNA of the CDR3: TGTGCCAGCAGTTTGGCCAGTTGGGGGACAGGAAAATATGGCTACACCTTC. Translation gives CASSLASWGTGKYGYTF.

This chain connects TRBV7-9 to TRBJ2-5; 8 bases are shared with TRBD2. The CDR3 length is 15 residues. CDR1 and CDR2 (germline): SEHNR, FQNEAQ (reference sequence). V shed 4 bases, J shed 4 bases, and the junction held 8 bases outside the gene matches. The CDR3 region has the DNA TGTGCCAGCAGCTCTCCGGGGGGGCCGGGAGAGACCCAGTACTTC. This gives the protein CASSSPGGPGETQYF.

The chain carries TRBV10-3 and TRBJ1-4; TRBD1 matches 8 bases. Germline V gene lookup returns CDR1 ENHRY and CDR2 SYGVKD. The CDR3 extends over 14 amino acids. V lost 4 bases to trimming and J lost 5 bases; unmatched junction nucleotides: 3. The CDR3 DNA follows: TGTGCCATCAGTGGTGGACAGGGAAATGAAAAACTGTTTTTT. Translated: CAISGGQGNEKLFF.

The chain is built from TRBV6-1 and TRBJ1-4; possibly TRBD1 for D (6 bases). Germline V lookup: CDR1 MNHNS, CDR2 SASEGT. V lost 3 bases and J 0 bases, leaving 8 bases between the germline ends. The CDR3 consists of 15 residues. The CDR3 nucleotides are TGTGCCAGCAGTGAGGGACACCCAACTAATGAAAAACTGTTTTTT. Translating gives CASSEGHPTNEKLFF.

J is TRBJ2-7 and V is TRBV6-5; a possible D gene is TRBD2 (5 bases). CDR1 and CDR2 from the germline V gene are MNHEY and SVGAGI. V was cut by 4 bases and J by 3 bases, with 10 bases left in between. CDR3 length equals 13 residues. The CDR3 region has the DNA TGTGCCAGCAGTTTAGCGTTGGGCTACGAGCAGTACTTC. As protein: CASSLALGYEQYF.

The V gene is TRBV23-1, the J gene TRBJ2-1; the D gene is possibly TRBD2 (9 bases). TRBV23-1 is noted as an ORF with a role that remains uncertain. This CDR3 is built from 15 residues. Trimming took 6 bases from V and 6 from J, leaving 18 bases between them. The CDR3 nucleotides read TGCGCCAGCAGACGATCTAGCGGGACAGGCAATGAGCAGTTCTTC. Translated: CASRRSSGTGNEQFF.

This clone was recorded once. The J gene is TRBJ1-1, the V gene TRBV6-5, with D possibly being TRBD1 (5 bases). Germline CDR1 and CDR2: MNHEY and SVGAGI. The V end lost 6 bases, the J end lost 4 bases, and 12 bases lay between the germline ends. The CDR3 contains 13 residues. The CDR3 region has the DNA TGTGCCAGCAGGATCCCCCAGGGCACTGAAGCTTTCTTT. Its translation is CASRIPQGTEAFF.

The rearrangement joins TRBV6-5 to TRBJ1-1, with D possibly matching TRBD1 (5 bases). V was trimmed by 4 bases and J by 8 bases, leaving 11 bases between them. Looked up from germline, CDR1 is MNHEY and CDR2 is SVGAGI. The CDR3 runs to 12 residues. This CDR3 reads CASSSTGGEAFF. In DNA form, the CDR3 reads TGTGCCAGCAGTTCCACCGGGGGGGAAGCTTTCTTT.

This chain links TRBV30 with TRBJ1-2; D not certain. Germline V CDR1 and CDR2: GTSNPN, SVGIG (reference sequence). With 8 bases removed from V and 6 bases from J, the gap between germline ends came to 13 bases. The CDR3 consists of 11 residues. The CDR3 DNA is TGTGCCGTAGGAGGGAAAGATGGCTACACCTTC. It codes for CAVGGKDGYTF.

This clone was detected once. The gene calls are TRBV19 and TRBJ2-7, with 8 bases lining up with TRBD1. V shed 2 bases, J shed 1 base, and the junction held 1 base outside the gene matches. The CDR3 is 14 amino acids. CDR1 and CDR2 from the germline V gene are LNHDA and SQIVND (reference sequence). CDR3 residues: CASSIQGASYEQYF. The DNA of the CDR3 is TGTGCCAGTAGTATACAGGGGGCGTCCTACGAGCAGTACTTC.

The chain recombines TRBV21-1 with TRBJ1-5. TRBV21-1 is an annotated pseudogene. This CDR3 spans 15 amino acids. The CDR3 DNA sequence: TGTGCCAGCAGCAAAGGGGCGGGGGGGCATCAGCCCCAGCATTTT. Translation gives CASSKGAGGHQPQHF.

The count of this clone is one. The CDR3 reads CASSATTGVGNTIYF. CDR3 in DNA: TGTGCCAGCAGTGCCACTACAGGGGTTGGAAACACCATATATTTT. The chain couples TRBV6-4 to TRBJ1-3, with TRBD1 matching over 7 bases. Germline trimming cut 4 bases from V and 3 bases from J; bases unmatched to any gene: 6. The V gene's germline CDR1 is MRHNA and CDR2 SNTAGT. The CDR3 totals 15 residues.

On this clone: This same CDR3 is encoded by further DNA sequences in the sample. The chain carries TRBV28 and TRBJ1-6, with D possibly being TRBD1 (6 bases). The CDR3 has 15 amino acids. Germline CDR1 is MDHEN and CDR2 is SYDVKM. The germline V and J ends were trimmed by 0 bases and 8 bases, with 11 bases remaining between them. This CDR3 is CASSLWTGGDSPLHF. The CDR3 DNA reads TGTGCCAGCAGTTTATGGACGGGGGGCGATTCACCCCTCCACTTT.

The chain recombines TRBV5-1 with TRBJ2-1; D perhaps matches TRBD2 (5 bases). Looked up from germline, CDR1 is SGHRS and CDR2 is YFSETQ. Trimming pared 4 bases from V and 7 bases from J, leaving 15 bases between. The CDR3 runs to 14 residues. The CDR3, as DNA: TGCGCCAGCAGCCTAGGACTTCAACCGAATGAGCAGTTCTTC. It specifies CASSLGLQPNEQFF.

V and J are TRBV10-3 and TRBJ1-1; a possible D gene is TRBD1 (5 bases). Germline V lookup: CDR1 ENHRY, CDR2 SYGVKD. Trimming cost V 0 bases and J 8 bases, with 10 bases left between them. The CDR3 is 13 residues long. The DNA for the CDR3 is TGTGCCATCAGTGAGTCGAACGGGGGAGAAGCTTTCTTT. This sequence encodes CAISESNGGEAFF.

The gene calls are TRBV7-9 and TRBJ2-1; 7 bases are a match to TRBD2. Germline lookup yields CDR1 SEHNR and CDR2 FQNEAQ (reference sequence). The CDR3 runs to 14 residues. Losses at the gene ends were 8 bases for V and 2 bases for J; bases not matched to a gene: 6. The CDR3 reads CASSSSGAYNEQFF. The CDR3 DNA sequence: TGTGCCAGCTCCTCTAGCGGAGCCTACAATGAGCAGTTCTTC.

CDR3 protein: CASSEARGGAHPNYGYTF. CDR3 DNA sequence: TGTGCCAGCAGTGAAGCGCGGGGGGGCGCACATCCTAACTATGGCTACACCTTC. The chain has TRBV6-1 and TRBJ1-2, with D perhaps matching TRBD1 (6 bases). Looked up from germline, CDR1 is MNHNS and CDR2 is SASEGT. The CDR3 has 18 amino acids. Trimming left V 0 bases short and J 0 bases short, with 17 bases between.

The chain recombines TRBV10-3 with TRBJ2-7; 9 nucleotides match TRBD1. The V gene end was trimmed by 6 bases and the J gene end by 6 bases; junction bases not matched to a gene: 9. This CDR3 is built from 14 residues. From germline, CDR1 is ENHRY and CDR2 SYGVKD. CDR3 DNA: TGTGCCATCAGACCGGGACAGGGTATTGGCGAGCAGTACTTC. Protein sequence: CAIRPGQGIGEQYF.

The chain links TRBV6-1 to TRBJ1-1; TRBD1 is a possible D gene (6 bases). Germline CDR1 reads MNHNS; CDR2 reads SASEGT. V shed 0 bases and J shed 5 bases, with 7 bases lying between them. CDR3 length equals 13 residues. The chain's CDR3 is CASSEATGTEAFF. As DNA, the CDR3 is TGTGCCAGCAGTGAAGCCACAGGGACTGAAGCTTTCTTT.

The gene calls are TRBV6-2 or TRBV6-3 and TRBJ1-2; maybe TRBD1 (5 bases). This CDR3 has 13 residues. Germline values: CDR1 MNHEY, CDR2 SVGEGT. Trimming cost V 1 base and J 4 bases, with 7 bases left between them. For the CDR3, the DNA is TGTGCCAGCAGTTACTTCGACAGCTATGGCTACACCTTC. This sequence encodes CASSYFDSYGYTF.

The chain recombines TRBV25-1 with TRBJ1-1; 7 bases map to TRBD1. Germline CDR1 reads MGHDK; CDR2 reads SYGVNS. The V gene end was trimmed by 1 base and the J gene end by 6 bases; junction bases not matched to a gene: 8. This CDR3 region has 15 residues. The CDR3, as DNA: TGTGCCAGCAGTGAATTGAGACAGGGTTCCCCTGAAGCTTTCTTT. Protein: CASSELRQGSPEAFF.

The chain joins TRBV5-4 to TRBJ2-1; 9 bases fit TRBD1. Germline V lookup: CDR1 SGHNT, CDR2 YYREEE (reference sequence). With 3 bases clipped from V and 6 bases from J, the junction kept 1 base outside the gene matches. This CDR3 contains 13 residues. CDR3 DNA: TGTGCCAGCAGCTGGGACAGGGTCAATGAGCAGTTCTTC. Its protein product is CASSWDRVNEQFF.

V usage is TRBV7-2 and J usage is TRBJ2-3; TRBD2 matches at 14 bases. There are 16 residues in the CDR3. V was clipped by 2 bases and J by 5 bases; unmatched bases: 3. Per the germline V gene, CDR1 is SGHTA and CDR2 is FQGNSA. The CDR3 loop is CASSLRTSGGLDTQYF. The CDR3, as DNA: TGTGCCAGCAGCTTAAGGACTAGCGGGGGGCTAGATACGCAGTATTTT.

The V call is TRBV7-3, the J call TRBJ2-7; tentatively, D is TRBD1 (6 bases). The CDR3 sequence is 12 residues long. Germline values: CDR1 SGHTA, CDR2 FQGTGA. V lost 0 bases and J lost 6, with 6 bases in between. Written as DNA, the CDR3 is TGTGCCAGCAGCTTAACAGGGGGCGAGCAGTACTTC. This codes for CASSLTGGEQYF.

The V gene is TRBV7-2, the J gene TRBJ1-2, with 9 positions matching TRBD1. The trim removed 2 bases at V and 1 base at J, leaving 11 bases unmatched. CDR1 SGHTA and CDR2 FQGNSA come from the germline V gene. CDR3 length: 18 residues. The CDR3, as DNA: TGTGCCAGCAGCTTAAAAGTGGGCCGGGACAGGGATAACTATGGCTACACCTTC. This sequence encodes CASSLKVGRDRDNYGYTF. Using reference TRBV7-2 and TRBJ1-2 for the parts outside the CDR3, the full variable domain is GAGVSQSPSNKVTEKGKDVELRCDPISGHTALYWYRQSLGQGLEFLIYFQGNSAPDKSGLPSDRFSAERTGGSVSTLTIQRTQQEDSAVYLCASSLKVGRDRDNYGYTFGSGTRLTVV.

The gene calls are TRBV7-8 and TRBJ1-3; 7 nucleotides align to TRBD1. The V gene end was trimmed by 5 bases and the J gene end by 4 bases; junction bases not matched to a gene: 8. The CDR3 runs to 15 residues. Germline-derived CDR1 and CDR2 are SGHVS and FQNEAQ. The CDR3 region is CASSLTPGQGNTIYF. The CDR3 bases are TGTGCCAGCAGCCTAACCCCGGGACAGGGAAACACCATATATTTT.